This TCR beta chain was obtained from a study of T cell repertoires in cytomegalovirus infection. At the level of the study: In public TCR beta signatures, there were indications of both CMV infection and matching HLA type. Findings and limits, study-wide: Using cumulative public TCR beta family frequency, the authors identified those who carried CMV together with the relevant HLA.

The V gene's germline CDR1 is LNHNV and CDR2 YYDKDF (reference sequence). The CDR3 has 15 amino acids. Trimming cost V 0 bases and J 7 bases, with 15 bases left between them. This clonotype was seen more than once but under ten times. Its specificity is unknown. TCRdb independently ran MiXCR on the reads; one entry per CDR3 protein. This table has over 300,000 distinct CDR3 sequences, more than 9% appearing once. Sequences were obtained from PBMCs. The chain employs TRBV15 and TRBJ1-1; D possibly corresponds to TRBD1 (6 bases). The clonotype was recovered from a human donor in good health (CMV status not recorded). Some clones in this sample may be carry-over from other donors' samples. CDR3 in DNA: TGTGCCACCAGCAGAGATTTAGGGGGACGGGGTGAAGCTTTCTTT. Protein product: CATSRDLGGRGEAFF.